This T cell receptor beta chain was documented in a study of beta chain features in type 1 diabetes. Study-wide points: Shortening that was moderate but significant affected the TCRB CDR3s of Type 1 diabetes patients in all four CD4+ subsets. An over-representation of cells with high TCR expression could result from cDNA sequencing.

Averaging approximately 0.11 L, one heparinised blood draw was given by each donor. A remark on this clone: No antigen is known for it.

As every portion of the isolated RNA was reverse transcribed, the sequencing read expressed TCRB transcripts. An average of around 3.9 million reads was obtained for naive, central memory and regulatory T cell samples. Here immunoSEQ multiplex PCR was the method, and the copy in TCRdb shows in-frame clones only, minus some. The table lists roughly 330,000 clones, 13% of them singletons. Sequencing input: naive CD4+ T cells from blood. The sequence came from a woman younger than 35 with type 1 diabetes.

The CDR3 region is CASRRTSGPTSYEQYF. The CDR3 DNA reads as TGTGCCAGTAGACGGACTAGCGGGCCCACCAGCTACGAGCAGTACTTC. V and J are TRBV19 and TRBJ2-7, with 11 bases identical to TRBD2. This CDR3 has 16 amino acids. Germline CDR1 LNHDA, CDR2 SQIVND (reference sequence). Germline trimming cut 6 bases from V and 3 bases from J; bases unmatched to any gene: 10.